This record covers a single T cell receptor beta chain. Its antigen is unidentified. This specimen comes from a study of T-cell reconstitution after alpha-beta-depleted transplantation in children. Findings and caveats of the study: Once a year had passed after transplant, T-cell counts and diversity came mostly from newly produced T cells. Reported findings indicate that, about two months after transplant, alpha-beta T cells came from several hundred expanded clones, which were derived from non-depleted graft cells.

The ends were cut back, 7 bases at V and 7 bases at J, with 16 bases in the middle. CDR3 length equals 14 residues. It was with unique molecular identifiers that the TCRbeta library was prepared. TCRdb reanalysed the PCR reads using MiXCR and keeps one entry per CDR3 protein. The sample lists about 1,000,000 distinct CDR3 sequences, roughly 29% occurring once. The chain joins TRBV12-3 or TRBV12-4 to TRBJ1-4; perhaps TRBD1 as D (6 bases). This clonotype originated in a boy in the first two years of life who had a stem cell transplant for SCID, so the T cells may come from the graft donor. Sequenced here: PBMCs, mostly from graft donor cells, sampled 360 days after TCRalphabeta/CD19-depleted stem cell transplant. The CDR3, as DNA: TGTGCCAGCACGATCTGGGGGCGAGGTGAAAAACTGTTTTTT. It yields the protein CASTIWGRGEKLFF.